The 15 T cell receptor beta chains below all came from one sample that was sequenced in a study of shared clonotypes between healthy human individuals. Some clones are missing from TCRdb's copy, which holds only in-frame ones; the method was immunoSEQ multiplex PCR. The data contain some 2.4 million clones, over 85% of them singletons. Source material: naive CD4+ T cells from PBMCs. Subset indicated: CD45RA+ positively selected. These receptors were obtained from a man aged 18 to 30 in good health. Some clones in this sample may be carry-over from other donors' samples.

This clone was recorded only once. J is TRBJ2-6 and V is TRBV5-1; D not certain. The V gene's germline CDR1 is SGHRS and CDR2 YFSETQ. Trimming pared 4 bases from V and 2 bases from J, leaving 13 bases between. The CDR3 extends over 16 amino acids. CDR3 amino acids: CASSQPVAAGANVLTF. CDR3 DNA sequence: TGCGCCAGCAGCCAGCCTGTAGCCGCTGGGGCCAACGTCCTGACTTTC. The variable domain in full, completed from reference TRBV5-1 and TRBJ2-6, reads KAGVTQTPRYLIKTRGQQVTLSCSPISGHRSVSWYQQTPGQGLQFLFEYFSETQRNKGNFPGRFSGRQFSNSRSEMNVSTLELGDSALYLCASSQPVAAGANVLTFGAGSRLTVL.

On this clone itself: Other nucleotide sequences from this sample produce the same CDR3. The chain uses TRBV5-4 and TRBJ1-1; D gene ambiguous. Germline CDR1 is SGHNT and CDR2 is YYREEE (reference sequence). This CDR3 is built from 14 residues. The V end was cut by 0 bases, the J end by 0 bases, with 6 bases between. The CDR3 spells CASSLGGLNTEAFF. In DNA, the CDR3 is TGTGCCAGCAGCTTGGGAGGTCTGAACACTGAAGCTTTCTTT.

This clone was found once. This chain connects TRBV28 to TRBJ2-7; no reliable D call. The germline V gene encodes CDR1 MDHEN and CDR2 SYDVKM. There are 10 residues in the CDR3. Trimming cost V 8 bases and J 4 bases, with 6 bases left between them. The CDR3 nucleotides read TGTGCCAGCGGAAAGTACGAGCAGTACTTC. Encoded protein: CASGKYEQYF.

J is TRBJ2-7 and V is TRBV5-1; 9 nucleotides line up with TRBD2. The CDR3 loop spans 16 amino acids. V shed 4 bases and J 2 bases; nucleotides not matched to a gene: 10. The germline gives CDR1 SGHRS, CDR2 YFSETQ. The CDR3 sequence: CASSPLGLAGTYEQYF. CDR3 DNA sequence: TGCGCCAGCAGCCCTCTGGGACTAGCAGGGACCTACGAGCAGTACTTC.

The genes are TRBV5-1 and TRBJ1-2; 9 bases line up with TRBD1. The germline V gene encodes CDR1 SGHRS and CDR2 YFSETQ. The junction had 6 bases not matched to a gene; V was cut back by 4 bases and J by 5 bases. The CDR3 is made up of 14 amino acids. The CDR3 loop is CASSRGTGRYGYTF. CDR3 DNA: TGCGCCAGCAGCAGGGGGACAGGGAGATATGGCTACACCTTC.

This chain links TRBV7-3 with TRBJ1-2, with 7 bases matching TRBD1. The germline gives CDR1 SGHTA, CDR2 FQGTGA. The length of the CDR3 is 14 residues. Germline trimming cut 5 bases from V and 8 bases from J; bases unmatched to any gene: 11. Here the CDR3 reads CASSPGTDLGGYTF. CDR3 sequence (DNA): TGTGCCAGCAGCCCCGGGACAGATCTAGGAGGCTACACCTTC.

The chain links TRBV28 to TRBJ1-2; no clear D. Trimming stripped 6 bases from V and 8 bases from J, with 16 bases between. Germline V gene sequence: CDR1 MDHEN, CDR2 SYDVKM. CDR3 length: 13 residues. The CDR3 loop is CASRNLGGWGYTF. The CDR3 DNA sequence: TGTGCCAGCAGAAATCTGGGCGGATGGGGCTACACCTTC.

The chain combines TRBV18 with TRBJ2-5, with D maybe TRBD2 (6 bases). The CDR3 sequence is 15 residues long. CDR1 is KGHSH, CDR2 LQKENI, per germline. The V end lost 3 bases, the J end lost 2 bases, and 13 bases lay between the germline ends. Written as DNA, the CDR3 is TGTGCCAGCTCACCCCCTTTTGGGGGGCAAGAGACCCAGTACTTC. It is translated as CASSPPFGGQETQYF.

J is TRBJ2-3 and V is TRBV14; 11 bases align to TRBD2. Trimming removed 2 bases from V and 1 base from J; junction bases left unmatched: 2. This CDR3 is built from 16 residues. CDR1 and CDR2 from the germline V gene are SGHDN and FVKESK. The CDR3 reads CASSQIAGGRTDTQYF. In DNA form, the CDR3 reads TGTGCCAGCAGCCAAATAGCGGGAGGGCGCACAGATACGCAGTATTTT.

To note about this clone: The same CDR3 also results from other DNA sequences found in this sample. The chain couples TRBV7-3 to TRBJ2-2, with D possibly called TRBD1 or TRBD2 (5 bases each). Germline CDR1 reads SGHTA; CDR2 reads FQGTGA. Trimming cost V 3 bases and J 4 bases, with 6 bases left between them. The CDR3 extends over 13 amino acids. The CDR3 DNA sequence: TGTGCCAGCAGCTTGAGGGGCACCGGGGAGCTGTTTTTT. Its translation: CASSLRGTGELFF.

V and J are TRBV14 and TRBJ2-1; D call uncertain. There are 13 residues in the CDR3. V lost 0 bases and J 9 bases, leaving 9 bases between the germline ends. Germline V CDR1 and CDR2: SGHDN, FVKESK. The CDR3 region is CASSQDLYTEQFF. Written as DNA, the CDR3 is TGTGCCAGCAGCCAAGACCTCTATACTGAGCAGTTCTTC.

The chain links TRBV19 to TRBJ2-4; TRBD1 matches 10 bases. CDR1 is LNHDA and CDR2 is SQIVND in the germline V gene (reference sequence). The CDR3 runs 17 residues. V gave up 1 base and J gave up 1 base; unmatched junction bases: 4. The DNA for the CDR3 is TGTGCCAGTAGTATAGGCCGGACAGGGGGGGCCAAAAACATTCAGTACTTC. Translation: CASSIGRTGGAKNIQYF.

The chain combines TRBV6-1 with TRBJ2-7; TRBD1 agrees at 8 bases. Germline CDR1 reads MNHNS; CDR2 reads SASEGT. This CDR3 is 13 amino acids long. J was trimmed by 4 bases and V by 6 bases; bases with no gene match: 5. As DNA, the CDR3 is TGTGCCAGCAGACCGGGACAGGAGTACGAGCAGTACTTC. Its protein product is CASRPGQEYEQYF.

The gene calls are TRBV6-1 and TRBJ2-2; D is possibly TRBD1 or TRBD2 (5 bases each). CDR3 size: 14 residues. V lost 6 bases and J 4 bases, leaving 12 bases between the germline ends. Germline CDR1 is MNHNS and CDR2 is SASEGT. CDR3 region: CASRLDRSTGELFF. DNA of the CDR3: TGTGCCAGCAGACTAGACAGAAGCACCGGGGAGCTGTTTTTT.

Concerning this clone: Other DNA variants within this sample encode the same CDR3. The chain uses TRBV28 and TRBJ1-4; no reliable D call. This CDR3 is 12 amino acids long. Germline CDR1 is MDHEN and CDR2 is SYDVKM. With 2 bases removed from V and 8 bases from J, the gap between germline ends came to 6 bases. Written as DNA, the CDR3 is TGTGCCAGCAGTTTAACACGAGAAAAACTGTTTTTT. This translates into CASSLTREKLFF.